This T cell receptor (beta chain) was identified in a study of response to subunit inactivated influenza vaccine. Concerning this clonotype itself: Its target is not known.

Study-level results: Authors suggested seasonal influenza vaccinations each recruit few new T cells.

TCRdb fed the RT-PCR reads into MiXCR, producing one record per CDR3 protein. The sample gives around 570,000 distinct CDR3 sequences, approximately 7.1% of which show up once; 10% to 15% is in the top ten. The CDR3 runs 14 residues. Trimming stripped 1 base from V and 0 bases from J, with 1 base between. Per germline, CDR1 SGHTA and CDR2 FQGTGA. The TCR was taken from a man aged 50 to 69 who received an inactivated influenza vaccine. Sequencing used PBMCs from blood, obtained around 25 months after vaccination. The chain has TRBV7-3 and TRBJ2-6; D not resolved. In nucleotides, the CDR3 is TGTGCCAGCAGCTTAATCTCTGGGGCCAACGTCCTGACTTTC. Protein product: CASSLISGANVLTF.